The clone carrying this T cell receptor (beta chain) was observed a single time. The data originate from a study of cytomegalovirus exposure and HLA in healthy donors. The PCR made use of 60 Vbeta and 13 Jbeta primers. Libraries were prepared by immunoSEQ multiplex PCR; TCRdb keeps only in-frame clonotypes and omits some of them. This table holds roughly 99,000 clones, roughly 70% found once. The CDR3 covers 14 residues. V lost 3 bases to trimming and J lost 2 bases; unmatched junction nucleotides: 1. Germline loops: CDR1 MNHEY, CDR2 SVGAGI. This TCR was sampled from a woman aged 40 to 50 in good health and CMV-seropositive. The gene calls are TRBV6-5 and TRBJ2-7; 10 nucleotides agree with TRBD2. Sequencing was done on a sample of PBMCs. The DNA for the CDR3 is TGTGCCAGCAGTTATAGCGGGGGGACCTACGAGCAGTACTTC. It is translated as CASSYSGGTYEQYF.